This is a list of T cell receptor beta chains from one sample in a study of OX40 agonist ivuxolimab in advanced cancers. Here immunoSEQ multiplex PCR was the method, and the copy in TCRdb shows in-frame clones only, minus some. The sample records roughly 40,000 clones, 75% to 90% being singletons. Sequenced material: CD4+ or CD8+ T cells sorted from blood, taken in a trial of the OX40 agonist ivuxolimab. The receptors come from an adult with an advanced solid tumor such as melanoma, head and neck, liver or kidney cancer. CDR3s include the opening cysteine and the closing phenylalanine or tryptophan. The order of the fields is D gene, V gene, clone size, CDR3 length, J gene, CDR3 protein, CDR3 DNA. The D gene is left open where the match is weak. The size entry is marked missing in some rows and otherwise reads once, few, many or a size class.

>.|TRBV18|.|16|TRBJ1-2
CASSPSLGGGPYGYTF
TGTGCCAGCTCACCGTCTTTAGGAGGGGGGCCCTATGGCTACACCTTC
>.|TRBV6-1|.|19|TRBJ2-4
CASSEDGWRARLAKNIQYF
TGTGCCAGCAGTGAAGATGGTTGGAGGGCGAGATTAGCCAAAAACATTCAGTACTTC
>.|TRBV28|.|13|TRBJ2-3
CASSLRQTDTQYF
TGTGCCAGCAGTCTCCGTCAAACAGATACGCAGTATTTT
>TRBD2|TRBV27|few|15|TRBJ2-1
CASTAGTSGGNEQFF
TGTGCCAGCACCGCCGGGACTAGCGGCGGGAATGAGCAGTTCTTC
>.|TRBV19|.|15|TRBJ1-5
CASSIGQSYNQPQHF
TGTGCCAGTAGTATAGGACAGAGCTACAATCAGCCCCAGCATTTT
>.|TRBV10-3|once|14|TRBJ2-7
CAISEVLTRGEQYF
TGTGCCATCAGTGAGGTACTTACGAGGGGGGAGCAGTACTTC
>TRBD1|TRBV6-1|once|16|TRBJ1-2
CASSEGKGQGVYGYTF
TGTGCCAGCAGTGAGGGAAAGGGACAGGGCGTCTATGGCTACACCTTC
>.|TRBV6-6|once|16|TRBJ1-1
CASSYPNRRRNTEAFF
TGTGCCAGCAGTTACCCCAACAGGAGGCGGAACACTGAAGCTTTCTTT
>.|TRBV6-5|few|13|TRBJ1-1
CASSRTMNTEAFF
TGTGCCAGCAGTAGGACTATGAACACTGAAGCTTTCTTT
>TRBD2|TRBV19|few|15|TRBJ2-2
CASSTASGNTGELFF
TGTGCCAGTAGTACCGCTAGCGGGAACACCGGGGAGCTGTTTTTT
>TRBD2|TRBV12-5|.|15|TRBJ2-3
CASGPVAGEGDTQYF
TGTGCTAGTGGTCCTGTAGCGGGAGAGGGAGATACGCAGTATTTT
>.|TRBV6-5|.|14|TRBJ2-7
CASSYSIGEGEQYF
TGTGCCAGCAGTTACTCGATAGGGGAAGGCGAGCAGTACTTC
>.|TRBV4-2|.|14|TRBJ2-7
CASSQTMDTYEQYF
TGTGCCAGCAGCCAAACAATGGACACCTACGAGCAGTACTTC
>TRBD1|TRBV29-1|.|13|TRBJ2-1
CSAGQGSFNEQFF
TGCAGCGCTGGACAGGGGAGTTTTAATGAGCAGTTCTTC
>TRBD1|TRBV7-9|.|16|TRBJ1-2
CASSQGGLMADYGYTF
TGTGCCAGCAGCCAGGGGGGGCTAATGGCAGACTATGGCTACACCTTC
>.|TRBV7-2|.|14|TRBJ2-7
CASSTYGFTYEQYF
TGTGCCAGCAGTACGTACGGATTTACCTACGAGCAGTACTTC
>.|TRBV6-1|.|14|TRBJ2-5
CASMETSQEETQYF
TGTGCCAGCATGGAGACTAGTCAGGAAGAGACCCAGTACTTC
>.|TRBV30|.|13|TRBJ2-5
CAWRGSGRETQYF
TGTGCCTGGAGGGGGTCAGGGCGGGAGACCCAGTACTTC
>.|TRBV4-3|.|16|TRBJ1-6
CASSQDPAGFSSPLHF
TGCGCCAGCAGCCAAGATCCTGCGGGGTTCTCCTCACCCCTCCACTTT
>.|TRBV6-1|.|16|TRBJ1-3
CASSEALGTLGNTIYF
TGTGCCAGCAGTGAAGCGCTTGGGACCCTTGGAAACACCATATATTTT
>.|TRBV6-1|once|15|TRBJ2-5
CASSEVGRGPGTQYF
TGTGCCAGCAGTGAAGTCGGCAGGGGCCCGGGTACCCAGTACTTC
>TRBD2|TRBV7-8|.|16|TRBJ2-3
CASSSRLAGVLNTQYF
TGTGCCAGCAGCTCTCGACTAGCGGGAGTTTTAAATACGCAGTATTTT
>.|TRBV28|few|15|TRBJ2-5
CASSSLPSVLRPQYF
TGTGCCAGCAGTTCCTTACCTAGCGTTTTGAGGCCCCAGTACTTC
>.|TRBV2|.|13|TRBJ2-5
CASGDGLQETQYF
TGTGCCAGCGGGGACGGGCTCCAAGAGACCCAGTACTTC
>.|TRBV5-6|.|16|TRBJ1-5
CASSLGIGASNQPQHF
TGTGCCAGCAGCTTGGGTATAGGGGCTAGCAATCAGCCCCAGCATTTT
>.|TRBV7-7|.|13|TRBJ2-7
CASSLGAGYEQYF
TGTGCTAGCAGCTTAGGGGCAGGCTACGAGCAGTACTTC
>.|TRBV15|once|13|TRBJ2-7
CATSTGGPYEQYF
TGTGCCACCAGCACCGGGGGGCCCTACGAGCAGTACTTC
>.|TRBV11-2|.|11|TRBJ2-1
CASSLMNEQFF
TGTGCCAGCAGCTTAATGAATGAGCAGTTCTTC
>.|TRBV21-1|.|14|TRBJ2-3
CASSKGTSTDTQYF
TGTGCCAGCAGCAAAGGGACATCTACAGATACGCAGTATTTT
>TRBD2|TRBV6-1|.|14|TRBJ2-1
CASSSSGRYNEQFF
TGTGCCAGCAGTTCTAGCGGGAGGTACAATGAGCAGTTCTTC
>.|TRBV5-1|.|14|TRBJ2-7
CASSSGQLSYEQYF
TGCGCCAGCAGCTCGGGACAATTGTCCTACGAGCAGTACTTC
>TRBD1|TRBV30|.|14|TRBJ1-2
CAWRGGQTNYGYTF
TGTGCCTGGAGGGGGGGACAGACCAACTATGGCTACACCTTC
>.|TRBV2|once|14|TRBJ1-3
CASIREISGNTIYF
TGTGCCAGCATAAGGGAGATCTCTGGAAACACCATATATTTT
>.|TRBV19|.|15|TRBJ2-1
CASSIIQGSYNEQFF
TGTGCCAGTAGTATTATACAGGGCTCCTACAATGAGCAGTTCTTC
>.|TRBV29-1|.|14|TRBJ2-7
CSVADTKGIYEQYF
TGCAGCGTTGCTGACACCAAGGGGATTTACGAGCAGTACTTC
>TRBD2|TRBV5-1|.|16|TRBJ2-3
CASRERAGGLTDTQYF
TGCGCCAGCAGAGAACGGGCGGGAGGCCTCACAGATACGCAGTATTTT
>.|TRBV21-1|.|15|TRBJ1-2
CASSKGTGGQYGYTF
TGTGCCAGCAGCAAAGGGACAGGGGGTCAGTATGGCTACACCTTC